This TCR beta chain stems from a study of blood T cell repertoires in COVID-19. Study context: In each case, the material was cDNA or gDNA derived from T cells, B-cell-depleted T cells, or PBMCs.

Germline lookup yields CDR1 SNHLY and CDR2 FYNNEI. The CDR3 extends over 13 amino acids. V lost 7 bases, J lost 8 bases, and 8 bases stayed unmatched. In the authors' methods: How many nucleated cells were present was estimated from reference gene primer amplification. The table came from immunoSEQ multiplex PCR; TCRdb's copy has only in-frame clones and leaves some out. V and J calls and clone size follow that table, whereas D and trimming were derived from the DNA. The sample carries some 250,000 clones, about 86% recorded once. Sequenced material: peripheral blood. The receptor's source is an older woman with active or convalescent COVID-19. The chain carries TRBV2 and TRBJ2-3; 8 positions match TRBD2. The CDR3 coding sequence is TGTGCCAGCACACTAGCGGTGACTGTTACGCAGTATTTT. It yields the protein CASTLAVTVTQYF.